Below are 18 T cell receptor beta chains sequenced from a single sample in a study of patients and donors after allogeneic stem cell transplantation (TCRdb year 2020). Library construction relied on RT-PCR. The listed sequencing device is NextSeq 550. In TCRdb, the public reads were trimmed at Q25 with fastp and aligned with MiXCR, with productive beta chains retained. Each entry merges the rows of one CDR3 protein and shows their most common DNA and genes. This sample gives approximately 160,000 distinct CDR3 sequences in total; roughly 22% of them show up just once. About 25% of the sample belongs to the ten largest clones. Sequencing used blood, either unsorted or a sorted T cell fraction (not recorded which). The receptors originated from a human donor who was either an allogeneic HSCT recipient or a stem cell or donor lymphocyte infusion donor (not recorded which). It is not recorded whose cells these are; they may come from a transplant donor.

The chain links TRBV20-1 to TRBJ2-3; D may be TRBD1 (6 bases). Germline loops: CDR1 DFQATT, CDR2 SNEGSKA (reference sequence). CDR3 length: 16 amino acids. CDR3 DNA sequence: TGCAGCGCCTATCGCGCGGCAGGGGCAAGCACAGATACGCAGTATTTT. Amino acids: CSAYRAAGASTDTQYF.

This clonotype has only a few counts. The chain recombines TRBV15 with TRBJ1-1; D is ambiguous. From germline, CDR1 is LNHNV and CDR2 YYDKDF (reference sequence). CDR3 length: 16 amino acids. V was cut by 0 bases and J by 5 bases, with 16 bases left in between. The CDR3 reads CATSRDAPGLGTEAFF. The CDR3 DNA follows: TGTGCCACCAGCAGAGACGCCCCAGGTTTAGGGACTGAAGCTTTCTTT.

The sample holds a few counts of this clonotype. This chain uses TRBV27 with TRBJ1-4; tentatively, D is TRBD1 (5 bases). CDR3 length: 13 amino acids. Germline-derived CDR1 and CDR2 are MNHEY and SMNVEV (reference sequence). Trimming pared 6 bases from V and 10 bases from J, leaving 15 bases between. The CDR3 loop is CASSQIRRGKLFF. Here the CDR3 DNA reads TGTGCCAGCAGCCAGATACGAAGGGGAAAACTGTTTTTT.

The rearrangement uses TRBV10-3 and TRBJ2-1; TRBD1 matches 7 bases. The CDR3 is 13 residues long. Germline CDR1 and CDR2: ENHRY and SYGVKD. With V trimmed by 11 bases and J by 6 bases, 10 bases remained unmatched. The CDR3 coding sequence is TGTGCCTCAAGACAGGGATCTGGCAATGAGCAGTTCTTC. This translates into CASRQGSGNEQFF.

The V and J genes are TRBV5-5 and TRBJ1-5; no definite D call. V was trimmed by 4 bases and J by 0 bases, leaving 11 bases between them. The CDR3 is 15 amino acids. Germline-derived CDR1 and CDR2 are SGHKS and YYEKEE (reference sequence). In DNA form, the CDR3 reads TGTGCCAGCAGCCAAACCAGATATAGCAATCAGCCCCAGCATTTT. Residues: CASSQTRYSNQPQHF.

The chain has TRBV10-3 and TRBJ2-3; possibly TRBD2 for D (6 bases). The CDR3 spans 19 residues. V lost 2 bases and J lost 3, with 24 bases in between. Germline V gene lookup returns CDR1 ENHRY and CDR2 SYGVKD. CDR3 nucleotide sequence: TGTGCCATCAGTGAGATCCGGGACTCGAGATTGGGGTGGACAGATACGCAGTATTTT. The encoded protein is CAISEIRDSRLGWTDTQYF.

The rearrangement links TRBV5-8 to TRBJ1-6; D is perhaps TRBD1 (5 bases). Trimming left V 2 bases short and J 7 bases short, with 13 bases between. Germline lookup yields CDR1 SGHTS and CDR2 YDEGEE. CDR3 size: 15 residues. CDR3 in amino acids: CASSLKGLRNSPLHF. The DNA for the CDR3 is TGTGCCAGCAGCTTAAAGGGGCTGAGGAATTCACCCCTCCACTTT.

This clonotype was recorded many times. V and J are TRBV29-1 and TRBJ1-1; maybe TRBD1 (6 bases). The CDR3 extends over 12 amino acids. CDR1 is SQVTM, CDR2 ANQGSEA, per germline. The germline V and J ends were trimmed by 3 bases and 5 bases, with 10 bases remaining between them. The CDR3 nucleotides read TGCAGCGTTGACACAGGGCGAACTGAAGCTTTCTTT. Amino acids: CSVDTGRTEAFF.

The chain is built from TRBV5-1 and TRBJ1-4; D not resolved. The germline V and J ends were trimmed by 0 bases and 10 bases, with 16 bases remaining between them. Looked up from germline, CDR1 is SGHRS and CDR2 is YFSETQ. The CDR3 is 15 residues long. The CDR3 nucleotides are TGCGCCAGCAGCTTGGTAGGCACGCCTTTCGGAAAACTGTTTTTT. It is translated as CASSLVGTPFGKLFF.

This clonotype has only a few counts. The chain carries TRBV12-3 or TRBV12-4 and TRBJ1-1, with D possibly being TRBD1 (5 bases). The CDR3 runs 17 residues. V was shortened by 5 bases and J by 3 bases, with 22 bases between the two germline ends. For the CDR3, the DNA is TGTGCCAGCAGTCATAAGAGGGAGACAGCTAAGGACACTGAAGCTTTCTTT. It yields the protein CASSHKRETAKDTEAFF.

This clonotype was detected a few times. The chain links TRBV27 to TRBJ1-2; D unresolved. The V and J ends lost 0 bases and 8 bases respectively, with 10 bases between them. CDR3 length: 13 residues. In germline, CDR1 is MNHEY, CDR2 SMNVEV (reference sequence). DNA of the CDR3: TGTGCCAGCAGTTTATCCTCCGTGGGCGGCTACACCTTC. Protein: CASSLSSVGGYTF.

The chain uses TRBV4-2 and TRBJ2-1; D possibly matches TRBD1 or TRBD2 (5 bases each). Germline loops: CDR1 LGHNA, CDR2 YNFKEQ. The CDR3 has 13 amino acids. The V and J ends lost 0 bases and 10 bases respectively, with 10 bases between them. The CDR3 loop is CASSQDEGYEQFF. The CDR3 nucleotides read TGTGCCAGCAGCCAAGATGAGGGGTACGAGCAGTTCTTC.

V and J are TRBV3-1 and TRBJ2-5, with D possibly being TRBD1 (5 bases). CDR1 LGHDT and CDR2 YNNKEL come from the germline V gene (reference sequence). The CDR3 runs 15 residues. Trimming took off 0 bases at V and 1 base at J, with 9 bases between the two ends. For the CDR3, the DNA is TGTGCCAGCAGCCAAGAAGGTGACAGCCAAGAGACCCAGTACTTC. Its protein product is CASSQEGDSQETQYF.

The chain combines TRBV27 with TRBJ1-6; D not certain. Germline V CDR1 and CDR2: MNHEY, SMNVEV (reference sequence). This CDR3 comprises 16 residues. Trimming stripped 5 bases from V and 7 bases from J, with 18 bases between. CDR3 residues: CASSPLAAGLNSPLHF. The CDR3 coding sequence is TGTGCCAGCAGTCCCCTAGCCGCAGGCTTAAATTCACCCCTCCACTTT.

The chain couples TRBV20-1 to TRBJ2-7; D unresolved. Germline V gene sequence: CDR1 DFQATT, CDR2 SNEGSKA (reference sequence). This CDR3 contains 14 residues. Trimming removed 0 bases at V and 3 bases at J, with 12 bases between. CDR3 nucleotide sequence: TGCAGTGCTAGAGAGGTGGGCTACTTCTACGAGCAGTACTTC. Protein product: CSAREVGYFYEQYF.

This clonotype was counted once. The chain recombines TRBV20-1 with TRBJ2-4; D is unclear. The germline CDR1 and CDR2 sequences are DFQATT and SNEGSKA (reference sequence). V lost 3 bases, J lost 9 bases, and 9 bases lay in between. The CDR3 contains 11 residues. The CDR3 sequence: CSASGPTIQYF. DNA for the CDR3: TGCAGTGCTAGTGGCCCCACCATTCAGTACTTC.

V usage is TRBV4-1 and J usage is TRBJ2-7, with 12 bases aligning to TRBD1. Germline V CDR1 and CDR2: MGHRA, YSYEKL. This CDR3 spans 16 amino acids. The V and J ends lost 1 base and 7 bases, in that order; junction bases with no gene match: 8. The CDR3 here is CASSQAYRDRGREQYF. The CDR3, as DNA: TGCGCCAGCAGCCAAGCGTACCGGGACAGGGGGCGTGAGCAGTACTTC.

V is TRBV11-3 and J is TRBJ2-2; D unclear. The CDR3 is made up of 16 amino acids. Germline V CDR1 and CDR2: SGHNT, YENEEA. The V end lost 6 bases, the J end lost 0 bases, and 14 bases lay between the germline ends. CDR3 nucleotide sequence: TGTGCCAGCAGAACCAGAGGAAGGACGAACACCGGGGAGCTGTTTTTT. Translating gives CASRTRGRTNTGELFF.